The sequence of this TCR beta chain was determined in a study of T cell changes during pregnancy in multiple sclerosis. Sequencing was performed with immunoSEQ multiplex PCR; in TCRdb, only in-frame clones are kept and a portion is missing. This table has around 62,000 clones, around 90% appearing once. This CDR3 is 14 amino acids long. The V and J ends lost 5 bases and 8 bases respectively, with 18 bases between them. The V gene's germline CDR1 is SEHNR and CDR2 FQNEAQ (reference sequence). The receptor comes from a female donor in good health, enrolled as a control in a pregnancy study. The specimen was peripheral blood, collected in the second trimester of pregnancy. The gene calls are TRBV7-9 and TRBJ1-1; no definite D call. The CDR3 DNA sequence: TGTGCCAGCAGCCCGAGGAGACGGGAGACCGAAGCTTTCTTT. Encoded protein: CASSPRRRETEAFF.